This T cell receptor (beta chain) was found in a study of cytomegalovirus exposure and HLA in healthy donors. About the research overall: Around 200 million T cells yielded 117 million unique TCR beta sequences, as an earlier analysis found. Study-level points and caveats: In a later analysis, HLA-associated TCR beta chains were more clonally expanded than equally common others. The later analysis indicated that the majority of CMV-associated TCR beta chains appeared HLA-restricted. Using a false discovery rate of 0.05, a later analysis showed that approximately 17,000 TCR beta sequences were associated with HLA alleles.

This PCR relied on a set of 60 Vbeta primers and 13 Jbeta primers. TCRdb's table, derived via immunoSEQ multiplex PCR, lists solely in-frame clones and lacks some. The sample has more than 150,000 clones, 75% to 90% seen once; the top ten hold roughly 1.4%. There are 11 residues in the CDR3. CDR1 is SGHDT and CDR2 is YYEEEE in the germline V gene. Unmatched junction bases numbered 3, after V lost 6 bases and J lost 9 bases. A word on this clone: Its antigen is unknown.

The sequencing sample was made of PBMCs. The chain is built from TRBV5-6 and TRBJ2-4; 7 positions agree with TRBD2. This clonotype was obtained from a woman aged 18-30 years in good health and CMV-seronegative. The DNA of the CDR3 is TGTGCCAGCACCTGGGGGGGCATTCAGTACTTC. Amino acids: CASTWGGIQYF.